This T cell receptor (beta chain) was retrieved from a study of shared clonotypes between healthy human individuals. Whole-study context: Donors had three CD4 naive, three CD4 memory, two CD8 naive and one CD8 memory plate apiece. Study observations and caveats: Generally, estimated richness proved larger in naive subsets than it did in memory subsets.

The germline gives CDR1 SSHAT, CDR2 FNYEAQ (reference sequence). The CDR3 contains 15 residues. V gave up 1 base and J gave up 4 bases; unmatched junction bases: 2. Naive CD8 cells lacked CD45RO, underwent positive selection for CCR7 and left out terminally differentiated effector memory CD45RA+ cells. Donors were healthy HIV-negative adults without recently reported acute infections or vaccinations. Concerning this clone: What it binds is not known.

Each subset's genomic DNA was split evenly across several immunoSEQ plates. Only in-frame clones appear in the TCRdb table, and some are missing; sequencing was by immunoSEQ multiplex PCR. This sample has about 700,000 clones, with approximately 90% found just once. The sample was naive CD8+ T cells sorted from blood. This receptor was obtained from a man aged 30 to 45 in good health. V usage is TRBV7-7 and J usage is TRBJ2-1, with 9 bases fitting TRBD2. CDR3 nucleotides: TGTGCCAGCAGCTTAGGGACTAGCGTATACAATGAGCAGTTCTTC. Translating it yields CASSLGTSVYNEQFF.